Here is one T cell receptor (beta chain) with its context. Its antigen is unidentified. CDR1 and CDR2 (germline): SGHRS, YFSETQ. There are 16 residues in the CDR3. Trimming stripped 0 bases from V and 6 bases from J, with 17 bases between. This sample is drawn from a study of T cell responses to AZD1222 COVID-19 vaccine. Overall study results and limits: Possibly, clonal diversity was underestimated; donors were largely white British and included more females.

Some clones are missing from TCRdb's copy, which holds only in-frame ones; the method was immunoSEQ multiplex PCR. The sample shows tens of thousands of clones, 80% to 90% of them seen only once. This clonotype was sampled from an adult in good health. Sequenced here: peripheral blood, sampled on day 0 of AZD1222 vaccination. This chain links TRBV5-1 with TRBJ2-3, with D tentatively TRBD2 (6 bases). The CDR3 DNA sequence: TGCGCCAGCAGCTTGGCCGTCCGGACTACCTCGGATACGCAGTATTTT. Protein product: CASSLAVRTTSDTQYF.